Shown below are 21 T cell receptor beta chains from a single sample sequenced in a study of blood T cell repertoires in COVID-19. Only in-frame clones appear in the TCRdb table, and some are missing; sequencing was by immunoSEQ multiplex PCR. The table includes tens of thousands of clones, about four fifths detected once. The specimen was peripheral blood. These receptors were obtained from a man at least 80 years old with acute or convalescent COVID-19.

The rearrangement uses TRBV19 and TRBJ2-1; 9 bases align to TRBD2. V was clipped by 3 bases and J by 11 bases; unmatched bases: 11. CDR1 is LNHDA, CDR2 SQIVND, per germline (reference sequence). The CDR3 covers 15 residues. The CDR3 coding sequence is TGTGCCAGTAGTATGGGGGCGTCTAGCGGGGCCCAGCAGTTCTTC. Encoded protein: CASSMGASSGAQQFF.

V usage is TRBV29-1 and J usage is TRBJ1-2; perhaps TRBD1 as D (6 bases). The length of the CDR3 is 13 residues. V shed 5 bases and J shed 4 bases, with 14 bases lying between them. Germline CDR1 SQVTM, CDR2 ANQGSEA. The CDR3 region is CSVSQGPGYGYTF. CDR3 DNA sequence: TGCAGCGTTTCACAGGGCCCAGGCTATGGCTACACCTTC.

The rearrangement joins TRBV12-5 to TRBJ1-2; 7 nucleotides line up with TRBD1. CDR3 size: 15 residues. J gave up 6 bases and V 4 bases, and 11 bases lay outside the gene matches. The germline V gene has CDR1 LGHNT and CDR2 FRNRAP. The CDR3 protein is CASGSIDRVAHGYTF. The CDR3 nucleotides are TGTGCTAGTGGTTCAATCGACAGGGTTGCTCATGGCTACACCTTC.

This clone was counted only a few times. The chain is built from TRBV24-1 and TRBJ2-2, with D unresolved. This CDR3 is built from 14 residues. Per germline, CDR1 KGHDR and CDR2 SFDVKD. The V and J ends lost 11 bases and 3 bases respectively, with 15 bases between them. This CDR3 reads CAIISYRDTGELFF. CDR3 bases: TGTGCCATTATCTCCTACAGAGACACCGGGGAGCTGTTTTTT.

The chain joins TRBV5-4 to TRBJ1-2, with D possibly TRBD1 on 6 matching bases. The germline gives CDR1 SGHNT, CDR2 YYREEE (reference sequence). The CDR3 length is 15 residues. Trimming pared 4 bases from V and 2 bases from J, leaving 15 bases between. CDR3 amino acids: CASSLPGVRNYGYTF. CDR3 sequence (DNA): TGTGCCAGCAGCCTCCCAGGGGTTAGGAACTATGGCTACACCTTC.

This rearrangement joins TRBV7-3 to TRBJ1-4, with TRBD1 matching 10 bases. The J segment lost 7 bases and the V segment lost 5 bases, leaving 10 bases of the junction unmatched. CDR3 length: 16 amino acids. CDR1 is SGHTA and CDR2 is FQGTGA in the germline V gene. CDR3 in DNA: TGTGCCAGCAGCCTGACAGGGGGCGCCCCTGGTGAAAAACTGTTTTTT. This gives the protein CASSLTGGAPGEKLFF.

The rearrangement uses TRBV7-3 and TRBJ1-2; 12 nucleotides match TRBD1. This CDR3 spans 14 amino acids. V gave up 5 bases and J gave up 7 bases; unmatched junction bases: 5. Germline V gives CDR1 SGHTA, CDR2 FQGTGA. The CDR3 bases are TGTGCCAGCAGCCCGGGACAGGGGGCGCGTGGCTACACCTTC. Translating it yields CASSPGQGARGYTF.

CDR3 sequence: CASSPLAGGEETQYF. In DNA form, the CDR3 reads TGTGCCAGCAGCCCACTAGCGGGGGGAGAAGAGACCCAGTACTTC. The chain uses TRBV7-8 and TRBJ2-5; 12 bases map to TRBD2. From germline, CDR1 is SGHVS and CDR2 FQNEAQ. This CDR3 contains 15 residues. Unmatched junction bases numbered 4, after V lost 5 bases and J lost 3 bases.

The V gene is TRBV27, the J gene TRBJ2-1, with TRBD2 matching over 11 bases. J gave up 8 bases and V 6 bases, and 15 bases lay outside the gene matches. The germline V gene has CDR1 MNHEY and CDR2 SMNVEV (reference sequence). This CDR3 is 17 amino acids long. CDR3: CASSPRSASGGPYEQFF. DNA of the CDR3: TGTGCCAGCAGCCCAAGGTCCGCTAGCGGGGGGCCCTATGAGCAGTTCTTC.

This chain joins TRBV9 and TRBJ2-2; possible D gene TRBD1, 6 bases. The CDR3 totals 18 residues. The V and J ends lost 4 bases and 0 bases respectively, with 19 bases between them. Germline lookup yields CDR1 SGDLS and CDR2 YYNGEE. The CDR3 nucleotides are TGTGCCAGCAGCTCATCCCGGGACACCCTTTCGAACACCGGGGAGCTGTTTTTT. This encodes CASSSSRDTLSNTGELFF.

The CDR3 loop is CASSSGQEYEKLFF. Here the CDR3 DNA reads TGCGCCAGCAGCTCGGGACAGGAGTATGAAAAACTGTTTTTT. The chain couples TRBV5-1 to TRBJ1-4; 8 bases map to TRBD1. V trimming: 3 bases; J trimming: 6 bases; junction bases outside the gene matches: 4. Germline V gene sequence: CDR1 SGHRS, CDR2 YFSETQ. This CDR3 is built from 14 residues.

The chain is built from TRBV19 and TRBJ2-6, with D unclear. The CDR3 is 16 amino acids. Per germline, CDR1 LNHDA and CDR2 SQIVND (reference sequence). V dropped 4 bases and J dropped 0 bases, with 10 bases sitting between them. As DNA, the CDR3 is TGTGCCAGTAGTAACCCTAAAAACTCTGGGGCCAACGTCCTGACTTTC. Encoded protein: CASSNPKNSGANVLTF. Filled out from reference TRBV19 and TRBJ2-6, the complete variable domain reads DGGITQSPKYLFRKEGQNVTLSCEQNLNHDAMYWYRQDPGQGLRLIYYSQIVNDFQKGDIAEGYSVSREKKESFPLTVTSAQKNPTAFYLCASSNPKNSGANVLTFGAGSRLTVL.

The chain combines TRBV11-2 with TRBJ1-1, with D perhaps matching TRBD1 (5 bases). Germline lookup yields CDR1 SGHAT and CDR2 FQNNGV. Trimming shortened V by 5 bases and J by 11 bases, and 18 bases separated the two germline ends. This CDR3 has 13 residues. CDR3 bases: TGTGCCAGCAGCCGAGATCTACAGGCCCGGGCTTTCTTT. This gives the protein CASSRDLQARAFF.

J is TRBJ2-1 and V is TRBV4-1, with TRBD2 matching 10 bases. Per the germline V gene, CDR1 is MGHRA and CDR2 is YSYEKL. The CDR3 is 19 residues long. V shed 0 bases, J shed 2 bases, and the junction held 10 bases outside the gene matches. The CDR3 DNA reads TGCGCCAGCAGCCAAGATCTCCTCGAGCTAGCGGGGGCCTACAATGAGCAGTTCTTC. It yields the protein CASSQDLLELAGAYNEQFF.

V gene TRBV29-1 combines with J gene TRBJ1-1; 8 nucleotides line up with TRBD1. This CDR3 contains 13 residues. After removal of 4 bases from V and 4 bases from J, the junction contained 5 bases not matched to a gene. Per the germline V gene, CDR1 is SQVTM and CDR2 is ANQGSEA. The CDR3 coding sequence is TGCAGCGTTGTGACAGGGGTTATCACTGAAGCTTTCTTT. Protein sequence: CSVVTGVITEAFF.

The chain uses TRBV4-1 and TRBJ1-1; D not certain. V was shortened by 0 bases and J by 1 base, with 12 bases between the two germline ends. The CDR3 is made up of 16 amino acids. Germline V gene sequence: CDR1 MGHRA, CDR2 YSYEKL. CDR3 in DNA: TGCGCCAGCAGCCAAGATCCGGGCGAGGGGAACACTGAAGCTTTCTTT. Protein sequence: CASSQDPGEGNTEAFF.

The chain carries TRBV11-2 and TRBJ2-5; 11 bases are a match to TRBD1. The CDR3 sequence is 17 residues long. V gave up 1 base and J gave up 4 bases; unmatched junction bases: 8. Looked up from germline, CDR1 is SGHAT and CDR2 is FQNNGV. CDR3 in DNA: TGTGCCAGCAGCTTAGCTCCGGGACAGGGGGTTAGAGAGACCCAGTACTTC. Translation gives CASSLAPGQGVRETQYF.

The chain carries TRBV15 and TRBJ1-2; maybe TRBD1 (5 bases). Looked up from germline, CDR1 is LNHNV and CDR2 is YYDKDF (reference sequence). The CDR3 is made up of 14 amino acids. The V and J ends lost 0 bases and 8 bases respectively, with 13 bases between them. This CDR3 reads CATSRDQGLGGYTF. CDR3 nucleotide sequence: TGTGCCACCAGCAGAGATCAGGGCCTCGGGGGCTACACCTTC.

The rearrangement joins TRBV29-1 to TRBJ1-1; 8 positions match TRBD1. CDR1 and CDR2 (germline): SQVTM, ANQGSEA. Unmatched junction bases numbered 8, after V lost 7 bases and J lost 1 base. The CDR3 has 14 amino acids. The CDR3 DNA reads as TGCAGCGCATCCCCAGGGGGCGCGAACACTGAAGCTTTCTTT. It encodes CSASPGGANTEAFF.

The genes are TRBV10-3 and TRBJ1-2, with TRBD1 identical over 9 bases. Germline V CDR1 and CDR2: ENHRY, SYGVKD. The CDR3 runs to 15 residues. J was trimmed by 6 bases and V by 6 bases; bases with no gene match: 11. The CDR3 reads CAIRPGTGLGDGYTF. CDR3 nucleotide sequence: TGTGCCATCAGACCGGGGACAGGGTTAGGGGATGGCTACACCTTC.

J is TRBJ1-5 and V is TRBV2; D uncertain. V was pared by 6 bases and J by 4 bases, with 10 bases between. CDR3 length: 13 amino acids. Germline-derived CDR1 and CDR2 are SNHLY and FYNNEI. This CDR3 is CASRTGENQPQHF. The CDR3 nucleotides are TGTGCCAGCAGGACGGGAGAAAATCAGCCCCAGCATTTT.